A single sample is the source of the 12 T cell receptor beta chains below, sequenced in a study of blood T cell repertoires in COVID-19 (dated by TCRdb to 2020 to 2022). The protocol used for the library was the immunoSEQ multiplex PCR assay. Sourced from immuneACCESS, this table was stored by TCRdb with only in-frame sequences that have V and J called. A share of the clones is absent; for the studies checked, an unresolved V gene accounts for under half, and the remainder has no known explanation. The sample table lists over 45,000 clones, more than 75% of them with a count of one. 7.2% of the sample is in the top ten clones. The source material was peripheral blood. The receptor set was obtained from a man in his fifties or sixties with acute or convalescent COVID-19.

CDR3 amino acids: CASKHGGVETQYF. The CDR3 DNA sequence: TGTGCCAGCAAGCACGGGGGGGTGGAGACCCAGTACTTC. The chain uses TRBV6-6 and TRBJ2-5; TRBD2 aligns across 8 bases. Germline CDR1 reads MNHNY; CDR2 reads SVGAGI (reference sequence). This CDR3 region has 13 residues. With 7 bases clipped from V and 5 bases from J, the junction kept 6 bases outside the gene matches.

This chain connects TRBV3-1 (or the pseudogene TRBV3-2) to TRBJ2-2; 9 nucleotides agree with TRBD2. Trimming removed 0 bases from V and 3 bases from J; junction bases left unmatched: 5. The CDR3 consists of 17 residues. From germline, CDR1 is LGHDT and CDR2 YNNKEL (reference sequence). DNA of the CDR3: TGTGCCAGCAGCCAAGATTTCCTAGCGGGGTACACCGGGGAGCTGTTTTTT. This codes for CASSQDFLAGYTGELFF.

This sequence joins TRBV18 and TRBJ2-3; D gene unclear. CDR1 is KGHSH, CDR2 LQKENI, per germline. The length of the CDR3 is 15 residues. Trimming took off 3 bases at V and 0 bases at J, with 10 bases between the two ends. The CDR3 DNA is TGTGCCAGCTCACCTAAAATCTCTAGCACAGATACGCAGTATTTT. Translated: CASSPKISSTDTQYF.

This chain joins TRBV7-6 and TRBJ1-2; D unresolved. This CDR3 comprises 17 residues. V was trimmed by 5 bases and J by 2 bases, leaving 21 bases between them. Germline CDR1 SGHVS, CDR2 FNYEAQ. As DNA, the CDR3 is TGTGCCAGCAGCAATCCCCTGGGTGGGAGCGTGAACTATGGCTACACCTTC. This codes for CASSNPLGGSVNYGYTF.

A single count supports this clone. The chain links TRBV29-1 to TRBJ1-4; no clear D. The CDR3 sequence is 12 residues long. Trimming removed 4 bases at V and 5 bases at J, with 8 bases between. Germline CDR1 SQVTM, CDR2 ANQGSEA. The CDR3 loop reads CSVARSNEKLFF. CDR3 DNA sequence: TGCAGCGTTGCGAGATCGAATGAAAAACTGTTTTTT.

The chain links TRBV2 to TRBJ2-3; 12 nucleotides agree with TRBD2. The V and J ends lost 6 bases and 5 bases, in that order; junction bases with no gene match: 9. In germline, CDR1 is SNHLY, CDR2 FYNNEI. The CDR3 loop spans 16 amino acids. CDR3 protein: CASRILAGGRGDTQYF. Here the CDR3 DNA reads TGTGCCAGCAGAATACTAGCGGGGGGTCGAGGAGATACGCAGTATTTT. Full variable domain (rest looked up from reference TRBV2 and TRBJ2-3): EPEVTQTPSHQVTQMGQEVILRCVPISNHLYFYWYRQILGQKVEFLVSFYNNEISEKSEIFDDQFSVERPDGSNFTLKIRSTKLEDSAMYFCASRILAGGRGDTQYFGPGTRLTVL.

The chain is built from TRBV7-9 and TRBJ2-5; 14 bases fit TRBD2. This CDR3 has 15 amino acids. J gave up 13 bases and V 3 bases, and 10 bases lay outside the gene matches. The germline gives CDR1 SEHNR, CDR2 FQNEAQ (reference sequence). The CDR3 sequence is CASSFTGTSGGSSYF. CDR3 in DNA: TGTGCCAGCAGCTTCACGGGGACTAGCGGGGGTAGCTCGTACTTC.

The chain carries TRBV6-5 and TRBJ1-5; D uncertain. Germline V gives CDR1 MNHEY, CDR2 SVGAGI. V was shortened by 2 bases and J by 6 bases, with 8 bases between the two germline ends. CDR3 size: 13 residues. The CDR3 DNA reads TGTGCCAGCAGTTACCGGCGGGGTCAGCCCCAGCATTTT. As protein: CASSYRRGQPQHF.

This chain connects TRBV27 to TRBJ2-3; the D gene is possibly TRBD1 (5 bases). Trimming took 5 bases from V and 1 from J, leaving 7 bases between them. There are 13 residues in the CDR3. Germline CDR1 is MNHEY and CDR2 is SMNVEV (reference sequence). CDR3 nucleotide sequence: TGTGCCAGCAGTGTAGGGGGCACAGATACGCAGTATTTT. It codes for CASSVGGTDTQYF.

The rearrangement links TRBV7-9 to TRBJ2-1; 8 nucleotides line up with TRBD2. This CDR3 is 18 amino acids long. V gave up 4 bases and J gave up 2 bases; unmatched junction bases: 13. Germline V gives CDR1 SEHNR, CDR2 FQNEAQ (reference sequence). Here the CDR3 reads CASSSQSRSGGPYNEQFF. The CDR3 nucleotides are TGTGCCAGCAGCTCACAGTCACGGAGCGGGGGACCCTACAATGAGCAGTTCTTC.

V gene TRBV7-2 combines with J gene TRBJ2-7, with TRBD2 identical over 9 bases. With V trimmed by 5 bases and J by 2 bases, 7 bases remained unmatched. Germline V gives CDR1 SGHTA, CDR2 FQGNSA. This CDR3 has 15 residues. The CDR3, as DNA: TGTGCCAGCAGCCCCAGCGGGGGGCTTACCTACGAGCAGTACTTC. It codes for CASSPSGGLTYEQYF.

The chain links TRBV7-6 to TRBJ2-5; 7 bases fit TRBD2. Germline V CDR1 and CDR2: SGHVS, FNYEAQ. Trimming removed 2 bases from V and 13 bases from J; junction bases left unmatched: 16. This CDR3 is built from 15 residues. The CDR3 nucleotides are TGTGCCAGCAGCTTATGGGGGGGTAGCATGGATGTATGGTACTTC. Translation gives CASSLWGGSMDVWYF. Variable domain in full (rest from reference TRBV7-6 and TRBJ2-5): GAGVSQSPRYKVTKRGQDVALRCDPISGHVSLYWYRQALGQGPEFLTYFNYEAQQDKSGLPNDRFSAERPEGSISTLTIQRTEQRDSAMYRCASSLWGGSMDVWYFGPGTRLLVL.